Listed below are T cell receptor beta chains from one sample, sequenced in a study of cytomegalovirus exposure and HLA in healthy donors. Profiling relied on immunoSEQ multiplex PCR, and the TCRdb table lists in-frame clones only, not all of them. The listing contains about 170,000 clones. The sequenced material came from PBMCs. The receptor source for this set is a woman between 18 and 30 years old in good health and CMV-seropositive. The CDR3 runs from the conserved cysteine through the conserved F or W. The D gene is left open where the match is weak.

>.|TRBV18|TRBJ2-2
CASSPVSANTGELFF
TGTGCCAGCTCACCCGTAAGCGCGAACACCGGGGAGCTGTTTTTT
>TRBD2|TRBV6-5|TRBJ2-1
CASSYGVAGVQFF
TGTGCCAGCAGTTACGGGGTAGCGGGAGTTCAGTTCTTC
>TRBD2|TRBV4-3|TRBJ2-1
CASSLRPGGMYEQFF
TGCGCCAGCAGCCTACGCCCGGGGGGGATGTATGAGCAGTTCTTC
>TRBD2|TRBV6-1|TRBJ2-7
CASSEASGTYEQYF
TGTGCCAGCAGTGAGGCTAGCGGGACCTACGAGCAGTACTTC
>.|TRBV9|TRBJ2-2
CASSVGEGDYTGELFF
TGTGCCAGCAGCGTGGGGGAAGGGGACTACACCGGGGAGCTGTTTTTT
>.|TRBV7-2|TRBJ2-1
CASSPRDRRQFF
TGTGCCAGCAGCCCGCGGGACCGGAGGCAGTTCTTC
>.|TRBV5-1|TRBJ1-3
CASSFGQTSGNTIYF
TGCGCCAGCAGCTTTGGACAAACCTCTGGAAACACCATATATTTT
>.|TRBV7-6|TRBJ2-7
CASSQGQHAEQYF
TGTGCCAGCAGCCAGGGTCAGCACGCCGAGCAGTACTTC
>TRBD1|TRBV29-1|TRBJ2-1
CSVVHRRQGDNEQFF
TGCAGCGTTGTTCACCGGCGACAGGGGGACAATGAGCAGTTCTTC
>.|TRBV28|TRBJ2-7
CASTPTEGVTYEQYF
TGTGCCAGCACTCCTACGGAAGGAGTAACCTACGAGCAGTACTTC
>TRBD1|TRBV30|TRBJ2-5
CAYRAWTGRSAQYF
TGTGCCTATAGAGCATGGACAGGGCGGTCGGCCCAGTACTTC
>.|TRBV6-6|TRBJ1-1
CASSPTGLVNTEAFF
TGTGCCAGCAGCCCGACGGGACTGGTGAACACTGAAGCTTTCTTT
>TRBD2|TRBV10-2|TRBJ2-1
CASSSGTTRYNEQFF
TGCGCCAGCAGCTCCGGGACTACCCGATACAATGAGCAGTTCTTC
>TRBD2|TRBV7-2|TRBJ2-1
CASSLSGAAYNEQFF
TGTGCCAGCAGCTTAAGCGGGGCGGCCTACAATGAGCAGTTCTTC
>TRBD1|TRBV18|TRBJ1-2
CASSPIQGADGYTF
TGTGCCAGCTCACCGATACAGGGGGCGGATGGCTACACCTTC
>TRBD2|TRBV7-2|TRBJ2-5
CASSLHGGAWETQYF
TGTGCCAGCAGCTTACACGGGGGGGCCTGGGAGACCCAGTACTTC
>TRBD1|TRBV18|TRBJ2-7
CASSPSDRVYEQYF
TGTGCCAGCTCACCCTCCGACAGGGTCTACGAGCAGTACTTC
>.|TRBV6-4|TRBJ2-1
CASSDSSARYNEQFF
TGTGCCAGCAGTGACTCTAGCGCGCGTTACAATGAGCAGTTCTTC
>TRBD1|TRBV7-6|TRBJ2-7
CASSAGTGPYEQYF
TGTGCCAGCAGCGCAGGGACAGGACCCTACGAGCAGTACTTC
>.|TRBV18|TRBJ2-3
CASSPQRTTDTQYF
TGTGCCAGCTCACCACAGCGGACTACAGATACGCAGTATTTT
>.|TRBV29-1|TRBJ2-6
CSALSSGANVLTF
TGCAGCGCTTTGAGCTCTGGGGCCAACGTCCTGACTTTC
>.|TRBV6-1|TRBJ1-4
CASSGQLPTNEKLFF
TGTGCCAGCAGCGGACAGTTACCAACTAATGAAAAACTGTTTTTT
>.|TRBV5-1|TRBJ2-5
CASSLAFMETQYF
TGCGCCAGCAGCTTGGCCTTTATGGAGACCCAGTACTTC
>.|TRBV13|TRBJ2-5
CASSLARGIGETQYF
TGTGCCAGCAGCTTAGCCAGGGGAATTGGGGAGACCCAGTACTTC
>.|TRBV5-1|TRBJ1-1
CASNPGGSRTEAFF
TGCGCCAGCAACCCCGGGGGTAGTAGAACTGAAGCTTTCTTT
>.|TRBV6-5|TRBJ1-1
CASSYWGEAFF
TGTGCCAGCAGTTACTGGGGCGAAGCTTTCTTT
>TRBD1|TRBV5-4|TRBJ1-3
CASSSGTERNTIYF
TGTGCCAGCAGCTCCGGGACAGAAAGAAACACCATATATTTT
>.|TRBV4-1|TRBJ2-5
CASSQDLGGMETQYF
TGCGCCAGCAGCCAAGATCTGGGGGGAATGGAGACCCAGTACTTC
>TRBD1|TRBV5-8|TRBJ1-5
CASSLAGQGEQPQHF
TGTGCCAGCAGCTTGGCGGGACAGGGTGAACAGCCCCAGCATTTT
>.|TRBV2|TRBJ1-6
CASRARRQDNSPLHF
TGTGCCAGCAGGGCGAGAAGGCAGGATAATTCACCCCTCCACTTT
>.|TRBV6-1|TRBJ2-2
CASSEERSAGELFF
TGTGCCAGCAGTGAAGAAAGATCGGCCGGGGAGCTGTTTTTT
>.|TRBV5-6|TRBJ1-5
CASSWKQGQPQHF
TGTGCCAGCAGCTGGAAGCAGGGTCAGCCCCAGCATTTT
>.|TRBV5-1|TRBJ2-2
CASSLAGNTGELFF
TGCGCCAGCAGCTTGGCGGGGAACACCGGGGAGCTGTTTTTT
>.|TRBV6-5|TRBJ1-2
CASSYSASRGYGYTF
TGTGCCAGCAGTTACTCGGCCTCGAGAGGCTATGGCTACACCTTC
>.|TRBV29-1|TRBJ1-1
CSVPRGGEVTEAFF
TGCAGCGTCCCGCGGGGGGGGGAGGTCACTGAAGCTTTCTTT
>TRBD1|TRBV6-5|TRBJ2-3
CASSYSTGVTDTQYF
TGTGCCAGCAGTTACTCTACAGGGGTGACAGATACGCAGTATTTT
>.|TRBV10-3|TRBJ2-3
CAISEGGRMDPQYF
TGTGCCATCAGTGAAGGAGGGCGTATGGATCCGCAGTATTTT
>.|TRBV13|TRBJ2-1
CASSLQSHEQFF
TGTGCCAGCAGCTTACAAAGCCATGAGCAGTTCTTC
>TRBD1|TRBV5-1|TRBJ1-1
CASSLGDRDDTEAFF
TGCGCCAGCAGCTTGGGGGACAGGGATGACACTGAAGCTTTCTTT
>.|TRBV6-6|TRBJ2-1
CASSLIYNEQFF
TGTGCCAGCAGCCTAATTTACAATGAGCAGTTCTTC
>TRBD1|TRBV6-5|TRBJ2-7
CASSLGQHSYEQYF
TGTGCCAGCAGTTTGGGACAGCACTCCTACGAGCAGTACTTC